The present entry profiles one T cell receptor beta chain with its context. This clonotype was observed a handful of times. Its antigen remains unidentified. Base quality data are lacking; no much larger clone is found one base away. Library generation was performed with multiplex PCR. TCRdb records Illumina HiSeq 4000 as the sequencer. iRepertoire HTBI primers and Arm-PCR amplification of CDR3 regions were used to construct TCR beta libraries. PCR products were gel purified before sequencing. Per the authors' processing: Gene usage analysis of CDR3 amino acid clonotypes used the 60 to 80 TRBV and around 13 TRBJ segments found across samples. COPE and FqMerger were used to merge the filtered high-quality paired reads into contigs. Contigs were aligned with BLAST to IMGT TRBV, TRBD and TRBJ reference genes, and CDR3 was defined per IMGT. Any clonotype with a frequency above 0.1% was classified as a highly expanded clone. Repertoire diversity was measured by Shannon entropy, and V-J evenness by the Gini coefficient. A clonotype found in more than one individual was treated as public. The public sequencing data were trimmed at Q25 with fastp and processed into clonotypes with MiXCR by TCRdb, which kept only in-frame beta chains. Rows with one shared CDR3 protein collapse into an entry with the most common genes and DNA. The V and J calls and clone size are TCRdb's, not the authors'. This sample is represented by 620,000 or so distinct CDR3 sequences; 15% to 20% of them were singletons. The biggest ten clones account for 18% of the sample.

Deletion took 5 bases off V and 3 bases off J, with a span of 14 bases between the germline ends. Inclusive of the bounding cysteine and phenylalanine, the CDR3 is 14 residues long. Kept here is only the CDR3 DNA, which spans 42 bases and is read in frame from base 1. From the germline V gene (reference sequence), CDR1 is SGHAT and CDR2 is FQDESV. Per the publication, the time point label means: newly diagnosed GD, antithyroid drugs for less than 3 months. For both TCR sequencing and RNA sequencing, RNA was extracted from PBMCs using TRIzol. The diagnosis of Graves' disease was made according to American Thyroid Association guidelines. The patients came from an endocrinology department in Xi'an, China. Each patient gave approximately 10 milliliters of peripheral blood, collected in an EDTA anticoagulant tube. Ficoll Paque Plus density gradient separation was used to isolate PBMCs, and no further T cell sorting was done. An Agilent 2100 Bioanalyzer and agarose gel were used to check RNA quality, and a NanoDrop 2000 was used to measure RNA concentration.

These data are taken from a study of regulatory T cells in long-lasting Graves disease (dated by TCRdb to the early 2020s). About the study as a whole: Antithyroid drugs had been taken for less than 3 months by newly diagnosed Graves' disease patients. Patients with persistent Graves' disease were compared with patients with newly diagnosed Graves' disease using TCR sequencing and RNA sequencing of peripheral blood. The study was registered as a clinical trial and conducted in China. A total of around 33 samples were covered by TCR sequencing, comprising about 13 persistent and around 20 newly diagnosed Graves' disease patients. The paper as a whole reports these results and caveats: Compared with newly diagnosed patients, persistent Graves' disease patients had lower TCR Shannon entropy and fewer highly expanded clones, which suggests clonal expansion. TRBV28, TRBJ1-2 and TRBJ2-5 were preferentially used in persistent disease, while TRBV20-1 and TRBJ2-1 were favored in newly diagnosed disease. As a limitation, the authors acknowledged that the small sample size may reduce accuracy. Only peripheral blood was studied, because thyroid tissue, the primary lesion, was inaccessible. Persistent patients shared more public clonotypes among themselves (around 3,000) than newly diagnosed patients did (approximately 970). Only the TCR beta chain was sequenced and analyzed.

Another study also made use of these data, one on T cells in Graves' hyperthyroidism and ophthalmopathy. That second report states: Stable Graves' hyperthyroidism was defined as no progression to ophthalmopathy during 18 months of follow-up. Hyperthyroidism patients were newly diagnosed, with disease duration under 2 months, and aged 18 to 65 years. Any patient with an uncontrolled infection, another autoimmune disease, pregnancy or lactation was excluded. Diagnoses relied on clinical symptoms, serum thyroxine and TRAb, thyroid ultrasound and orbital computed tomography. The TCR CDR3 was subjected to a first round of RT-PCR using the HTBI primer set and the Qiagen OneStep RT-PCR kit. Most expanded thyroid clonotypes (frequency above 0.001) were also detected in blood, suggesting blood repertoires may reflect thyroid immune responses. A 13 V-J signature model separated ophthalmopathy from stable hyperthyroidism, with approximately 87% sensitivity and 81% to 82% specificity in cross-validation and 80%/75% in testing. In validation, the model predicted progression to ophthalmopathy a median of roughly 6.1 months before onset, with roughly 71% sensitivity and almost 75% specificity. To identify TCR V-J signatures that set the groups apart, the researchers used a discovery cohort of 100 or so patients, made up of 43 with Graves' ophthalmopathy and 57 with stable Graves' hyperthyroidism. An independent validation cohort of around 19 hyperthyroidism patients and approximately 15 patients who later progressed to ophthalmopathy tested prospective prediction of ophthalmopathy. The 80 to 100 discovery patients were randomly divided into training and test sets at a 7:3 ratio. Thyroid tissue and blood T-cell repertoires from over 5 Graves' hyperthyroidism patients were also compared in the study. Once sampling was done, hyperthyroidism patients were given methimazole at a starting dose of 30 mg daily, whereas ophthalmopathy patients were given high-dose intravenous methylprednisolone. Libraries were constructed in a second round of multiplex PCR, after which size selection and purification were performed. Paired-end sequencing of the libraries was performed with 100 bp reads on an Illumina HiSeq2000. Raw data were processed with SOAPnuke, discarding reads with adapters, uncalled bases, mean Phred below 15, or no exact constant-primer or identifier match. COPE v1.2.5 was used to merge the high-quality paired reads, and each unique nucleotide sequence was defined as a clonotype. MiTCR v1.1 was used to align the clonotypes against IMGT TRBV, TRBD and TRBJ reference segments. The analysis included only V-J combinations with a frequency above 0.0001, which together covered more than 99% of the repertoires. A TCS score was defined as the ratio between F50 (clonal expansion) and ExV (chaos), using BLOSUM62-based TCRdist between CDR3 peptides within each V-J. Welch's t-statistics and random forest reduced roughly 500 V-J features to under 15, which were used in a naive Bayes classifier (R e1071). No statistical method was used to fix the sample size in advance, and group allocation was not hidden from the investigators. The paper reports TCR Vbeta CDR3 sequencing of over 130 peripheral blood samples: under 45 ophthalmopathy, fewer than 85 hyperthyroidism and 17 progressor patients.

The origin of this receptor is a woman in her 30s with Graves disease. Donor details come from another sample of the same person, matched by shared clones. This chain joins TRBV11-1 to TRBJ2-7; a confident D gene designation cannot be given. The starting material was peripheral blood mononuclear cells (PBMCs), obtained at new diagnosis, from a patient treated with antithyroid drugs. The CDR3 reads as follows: CASSQVRQSYEQYF. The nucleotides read TGTGCCAGCAGCCAAGTACGCCAAAGCTACGAGCAGTACTTC.